The rows below give T cell receptor beta chains drawn from one sample of a study of cytomegalovirus exposure and HLA in healthy donors. Produced via immunoSEQ multiplex PCR; TCRdb's table is partial and in-frame only. The sample contains about 200,000 clones, 60% to 85% of which appear only once. Sequencing used PBMCs. These receptors all stem from a man aged 40-50 years in good health and CMV-seronegative. Both conserved end residues are part of each CDR3. Fields, in order: CDR3 protein, CDR3 DNA, J gene, D gene, clone size, V gene. A D gene is named only where the DNA matches it firmly. Expanded clones get a size class; other rows say once, few or many, or leave the size out.

CDR3aa: CSVDTAGGTEQYF
CDR3nt: TGCAGCGTTGACACTGCGGGAGGGACCGAGCAGTACTTC
j_gene: TRBJ2-7
d_gene: TRBD2
abundance: NA
v_gene: TRBV29-1

CDR3aa: CSVPRGGTQYF
CDR3nt: TGCAGTGTCCCGCGGGGGGGGACCCAGTACTTC
j_gene: TRBJ2-5
d_gene: TRBD2
abundance: NA
v_gene: TRBV20-1

CDR3aa: CASSEVIYEKLFF
CDR3nt: TGTGCCAGCAGTGAAGTAATCTATGAAAAACTGTTTTTT
j_gene: TRBJ1-4
d_gene: NA
abundance: NA
v_gene: TRBV6-1

CDR3aa: CASRAEAFGGTGELFF
CDR3nt: TGTGCCAGTAGGGCCGAGGCATTCGGAGGAACCGGGGAGCTGTTTTTT
j_gene: TRBJ2-2
d_gene: NA
abundance: NA
v_gene: TRBV19

CDR3aa: CASSFGRAGGNTIYF
CDR3nt: TGCGCCAGCAGCTTTGGGCGGGCCGGTGGAAACACCATATATTTT
j_gene: TRBJ1-3
d_gene: NA
abundance: NA
v_gene: TRBV5-1

CDR3aa: CASQGQPNTEAFF
CDR3nt: TGTGCCAGCCAGGGACAGCCGAACACTGAAGCTTTCTTT
j_gene: TRBJ1-1
d_gene: TRBD1
abundance: NA
v_gene: TRBV2

CDR3aa: CASRRNGVNTEAFF
CDR3nt: TGTGCCAGCAGAAGAAACGGGGTGAACACTGAAGCTTTCTTT
j_gene: TRBJ1-1
d_gene: NA
abundance: NA
v_gene: TRBV6-5

CDR3aa: CASSIPGTSGYEQYF
CDR3nt: TGTGCCAGCAGCATCCCCGGGACTAGCGGCTACGAGCAGTACTTC
j_gene: TRBJ2-7
d_gene: TRBD2
abundance: NA
v_gene: TRBV6-6

CDR3aa: CASRSQGTGQPQHF
CDR3nt: TGTGCCAGCAGGTCACAGGGGACGGGACAGCCCCAGCATTTT
j_gene: TRBJ1-5
d_gene: TRBD1
abundance: once
v_gene: TRBV28

CDR3aa: CASRPGTAELVLNF
CDR3nt: TGTGCCAGCAGGCCCGGGACAGCGGAGCTAGTTTTGAACTTC
j_gene: TRBJ2-7
d_gene: TRBD1
abundance: NA
v_gene: TRBV2

CDR3aa: CAISSGSSYEQYF
CDR3nt: TGTGCCATCAGTTCAGGTAGCTCCTACGAGCAGTACTTC
j_gene: TRBJ2-7
d_gene: NA
abundance: NA
v_gene: TRBV10-3

CDR3aa: CATSRDPRGNQPQHF
CDR3nt: TGTGCCACCAGCAGAGATCCCCGCGGCAATCAGCCCCAGCATTTT
j_gene: TRBJ1-5
d_gene: NA
abundance: NA
v_gene: TRBV15

CDR3aa: CASSRGQGNTGELFF
CDR3nt: TGCGCCAGCAGCAGAGGACAGGGGAACACCGGGGAGCTGTTTTTT
j_gene: TRBJ2-2
d_gene: TRBD1
abundance: NA
v_gene: TRBV4-3

CDR3aa: CATSRGHGEQYF
CDR3nt: TGTGCCACCAGCAGAGGGCATGGCGAGCAGTACTTC
j_gene: TRBJ2-7
d_gene: NA
abundance: few
v_gene: TRBV15

CDR3aa: CASTPLRASYGYTF
CDR3nt: TGTGCCAGCACCCCCCTGAGGGCTAGCTATGGCTACACCTTC
j_gene: TRBJ1-2
d_gene: NA
abundance: NA
v_gene: TRBV7-9

CDR3aa: CASSPRNRETEAFF
CDR3nt: TGTGCCAGCAGTCCACGAAACAGGGAGACTGAAGCTTTCTTT
j_gene: TRBJ1-1
d_gene: NA
abundance: NA
v_gene: TRBV4-2

CDR3aa: CATSDARLKGYTF
CDR3nt: TGTGCCACGTCCGACGCCAGGTTAAAGGGCTACACCTTC
j_gene: TRBJ1-2
d_gene: NA
abundance: NA
v_gene: TRBV15

CDR3aa: CASSLGPPGEQYF
CDR3nt: TGTGCCAGCAGCTTGGGTCCCCCGGGTGAGCAGTACTTC
j_gene: TRBJ2-7
d_gene: NA
abundance: once
v_gene: TRBV5-4

CDR3aa: CASSPTRGAGPTDTQYF
CDR3nt: TGTGCCAGCAGTCCAACCAGGGGGGCAGGACCCACAGATACGCAGTATTTT
j_gene: TRBJ2-3
d_gene: NA
abundance: NA
v_gene: TRBV2

CDR3aa: CASSLSNPRDTEAFF
CDR3nt: TGTGCCAGCAGTTTATCGAATCCCAGGGACACTGAAGCTTTCTTT
j_gene: TRBJ1-1
d_gene: NA
abundance: NA
v_gene: TRBV27

CDR3aa: CASSLTSDRGEKLFF
CDR3nt: TGTGCCAGCTCACTTACATCGGACAGGGGTGAAAAACTGTTTTTT
j_gene: TRBJ1-4
d_gene: TRBD1
abundance: NA
v_gene: TRBV18

CDR3aa: CASSLTRTARETQYF
CDR3nt: TGTGCCAGCAGCTTAACCAGGACAGCTCGGGAGACCCAGTACTTC
j_gene: TRBJ2-5
d_gene: NA
abundance: NA
v_gene: TRBV7-3

CDR3aa: CASSLGTGRGLMNTEAFF
CDR3nt: TGCGCCAGCAGCTTGGGGACAGGAAGGGGACTTATGAACACTGAAGCTTTCTTT
j_gene: TRBJ1-1
d_gene: TRBD1
abundance: NA
v_gene: TRBV5-1

CDR3aa: CASSAQTGPGNTIYF
CDR3nt: TGTGCCAGCAGTGCCCAGACAGGTCCTGGAAACACCATATATTTT
j_gene: TRBJ1-3
d_gene: NA
abundance: NA
v_gene: TRBV27

CDR3aa: CASSLDTASYGYTF
CDR3nt: TGTGCCAGCAGCTTAGATACAGCTTCCTATGGCTACACCTTC
j_gene: TRBJ1-2
d_gene: NA
abundance: NA
v_gene: TRBV7-8

CDR3aa: CASSLTGLSETQYF
CDR3nt: TGTGCCAGCAGCTTAACGGGACTAAGCGAGACCCAGTACTTC
j_gene: TRBJ2-5
d_gene: TRBD2
abundance: NA
v_gene: TRBV7-3

CDR3aa: CASSSGTLETQYF
CDR3nt: TGTGCCAGCAGTTCAGGGACTTTAGAGACCCAGTACTTC
j_gene: TRBJ2-5
d_gene: NA
abundance: NA
v_gene: TRBV27